This passage covers 28 T cell receptor beta chains from one sample sequenced in a study of T-cell memory formation after mild COVID-19. MiXCR was run by TCRdb on the 5' RACE reads, yielding one entry per CDR3 protein. The sample comprises about 560,000 distinct CDR3 sequences, roughly a sixth of which are singletons, and roughly 7.7% rests with the top ten. The sample consisted of PBMCs or a T cell subset sorted from them (not recorded which). Source of these receptors: an adult woman who had mild COVID-19 (a few samples of this study predate the infection). Cell type and time point are not known.

This clonotype showed up many times. V is TRBV21-1 and J is TRBJ2-7. TRBV21-1 is a pseudogene segment. The CDR3 length is 11 residues. CDR3 nucleotide sequence: TGTGCCAGCGGAACATACTACGAGCAGTACTTC. Translating it yields CASGTYYEQYF.

This clonotype was recorded at least ten times. The genes are TRBV5-1 and TRBJ2-3; 12 nucleotides agree with TRBD2. V gave up 2 bases and J gave up 7 bases; unmatched junction bases: 5. The CDR3 spans 15 residues. The germline CDR1 and CDR2 sequences are SGHRS and YFSETQ. The CDR3 nucleotides read TGCGCCAGCAGCTTCCTAGCGGGGGGGCAAAATACGCAGTATTTT. Amino acid sequence: CASSFLAGGQNTQYF. Drawing the rest from reference TRBV5-1 and TRBJ2-3, the complete variable domain is KAGVTQTPRYLIKTRGQQVTLSCSPISGHRSVSWYQQTPGQGLQFLFEYFSETQRNKGNFPGRFSGRQFSNSRSEMNVSTLELGDSALYLCASSFLAGGQNTQYFGPGTRLTVL.

This clonotype was seen a single time. V and J are TRBV6-5 and TRBJ1-6; D ambiguous. Trimming left V 5 bases short and J 2 bases short, with 13 bases between. Germline V gene sequence: CDR1 MNHEY, CDR2 SVGAGI. This CDR3 is 16 amino acids long. For the CDR3, the DNA is TGTGCCAGCAGTCGATCGAGGAGGGCCTATAATTCACCCCTCCACTTT. It translates to CASSRSRRAYNSPLHF.

This clonotype came up a few times. This rearrangement joins TRBV20-1 to TRBJ2-1; D is unresolved. Per germline, CDR1 DFQATT and CDR2 SNEGSKA (reference sequence). The CDR3 contains 11 residues. V gave up 6 bases and J gave up 7 bases, with 10 bases separating them. Written as DNA, the CDR3 is TGCAGTGCAACTAAACGGAATGAGCAGTTCTTC. Its translation: CSATKRNEQFF.

The gene calls are TRBV2 and TRBJ2-1; tentatively, D is TRBD1 or TRBD2 (6 bases each). Germline V gene lookup returns CDR1 SNHLY and CDR2 FYNNEI. The ends were cut back, 2 bases at V and 7 bases at J, with 12 bases in the middle. The CDR3 spans 14 residues. This CDR3 reads CASSEMGGKNEQFF. The DNA of the CDR3 is TGTGCCAGCAGTGAAATGGGGGGCAAGAATGAGCAGTTCTTC.

This clonotype came up a few times. V and J are TRBV5-4 and TRBJ2-1, with D uncertain. Germline loops: CDR1 SGHNT, CDR2 YYREEE (reference sequence). CDR3 length: 11 residues. V was shortened by 1 base and J by 10 bases, with 6 bases between the two germline ends. CDR3 sequence (DNA): TGTGCCAGCAGCTTGAATGCGGAGCAGTTCTTC. Translation gives CASSLNAEQFF.

This CDR3 reads CASSLVVSSAETQYF. The DNA for the CDR3 is TGCGCCAGCAGCTTGGTAGTCAGCTCCGCGGAGACCCAGTACTTC. The chain links TRBV5-1 to TRBJ2-5; D ambiguous. Per germline, CDR1 SGHRS and CDR2 YFSETQ. There are 15 residues in the CDR3. With 0 bases removed from V and 5 bases from J, the gap between germline ends came to 14 bases.

In its sample, this clonotype was seen a few times. The J gene is TRBJ1-1, the V gene TRBV5-1, with 8 positions matching TRBD1. V lost 4 bases and J lost 5; bases outside the gene matches: 7. This CDR3 contains 14 residues. Germline CDR1 is SGHRS and CDR2 is YFSETQ. The CDR3 here is CASSPGGQGTEAFF. The CDR3 coding sequence is TGCGCCAGCAGCCCAGGAGGACAGGGAACTGAAGCTTTCTTT.

This clonotype was found a few times. A much bigger clone sits one base away, suggesting this may be a read error. The chain combines TRBV7-9 with TRBJ2-5; 7 bases align to TRBD1. This CDR3 has 14 residues. CDR1 is SEHNR, CDR2 FQNEAQ, per germline (reference sequence). The CDR3 coding sequence is TGTGTCAGCAGCTTAGTGACAGGGACAGAGACCCAGTACTTC. This encodes CVSSLVTGTETQYF.

This sequence joins TRBV10-3 and TRBJ1-3; 7 nucleotides align to TRBD1. In germline, CDR1 is ENHRY, CDR2 SYGVKD. V was clipped by 0 bases and J by 0 bases; unmatched bases: 8. The CDR3 totals 18 residues. The CDR3: CAISESWGRDSSGNTIYF. The DNA of the CDR3 is TGTGCCATCAGTGAGTCGTGGGGACGGGACAGCTCTGGAAACACCATATATTTT.

This clonotype occurred a few times. The chain couples TRBV5-1 to TRBJ2-3; weak D call: TRBD1 (6 bases). V gave up 4 bases and J gave up 10 bases, with 16 bases separating them. Germline V CDR1 and CDR2: SGHRS, YFSETQ. The CDR3 runs to 13 residues. The CDR3 DNA is TGCGCCAGCAGCCGGGGACAATCAAGCGCGCAGTATTTT. It translates to CASSRGQSSAQYF.

This clonotype has just a few counts. This sequence joins TRBV10-3 and TRBJ2-3, with a possible D match to TRBD2 (6 bases). The CDR3 is 15 amino acids. Per the germline V gene, CDR1 is ENHRY and CDR2 is SYGVKD. V was trimmed by 7 bases and J by 5 bases, leaving 19 bases between them. CDR3: CAIKDRDSEGDTQYF. Here the CDR3 DNA reads TGTGCCATCAAAGACCGGGACTCCGAAGGAGATACGCAGTATTTT.

In this sample, this clonotype turned up a few times. V usage is TRBV7-7 and J usage is TRBJ2-2; D is undetermined. Germline V gene sequence: CDR1 SSHAT, CDR2 FNYEAQ (reference sequence). CDR3 length equals 12 residues. V was trimmed by 5 bases and J by 6 bases, leaving 7 bases between them. The CDR3 loop is CASSPSPGELFF. The CDR3 bases are TGTGCCAGCAGCCCAAGCCCCGGGGAGCTGTTTTTT.

The rearrangement links TRBV7-3 to TRBJ2-6, with D perhaps matching TRBD1 (6 bases). The germline gives CDR1 SGHTA, CDR2 FQGTGA. The CDR3 consists of 15 residues. V was pared by 6 bases and J by 0 bases, with 9 bases between. CDR3 sequence (DNA): TGTGCCAGCAGTGGACAGAACTCTGGGGCCAACGTCCTGACTTTC. This gives the protein CASSGQNSGANVLTF.

This clonotype was picked up a small number of times. This chain connects TRBV3-1 to TRBJ2-6, with D perhaps TRBD2 (6 bases). The V gene's germline CDR1 is LGHDT and CDR2 YNNKEL (reference sequence). This CDR3 spans 19 amino acids. Trimming took 3 bases from V and 0 from J, leaving 18 bases between them. CDR3 loop: CASSQDPGLTPSGANVLTF. CDR3 coding DNA: TGTGCCAGCAGCCAGGACCCGGGACTGACCCCCTCTGGGGCCAACGTCCTGACTTTC. The full variable domain, with the rest looked up from reference TRBV3-1 and TRBJ2-6, is DTAVSQTPKYLVTQMGNDKSIKCEQNLGHDTMYWYKQDSKKFLKIMFSYNNKELIINETVPNRFSPKSPDKAHLNLHINSLELGDSAVYFCASSQDPGLTPSGANVLTFGAGSRLTVL.

The genes are TRBV12-3 or TRBV12-4 and TRBJ1-1, with D unclear. CDR3 size: 12 residues. Trimming shortened V by 8 bases and J by 3 bases, and 10 bases separated the two germline ends. The CDR3 nucleotides read TGTGCCAGCGCGCCGGGGTACACTGAAGCTTTCTTT. This encodes CASAPGYTEAFF.

The chain uses TRBV20-1 and TRBJ1-4; 7 bases are shared with TRBD1. With 6 bases clipped from V and 0 bases from J, the junction kept 4 bases outside the gene matches. There are 14 residues in the CDR3. CDR1 and CDR2 from the germline V gene are DFQATT and SNEGSKA (reference sequence). The DNA for the CDR3 is TGCAGTGCGCTTGACAGGGCAACTAATGAAAAACTGTTTTTT. Protein product: CSALDRATNEKLFF.

This clonotype was seen a few times. The chain combines TRBV4-1 with TRBJ1-1; weak D call: TRBD1 (5 bases). V was trimmed by 4 bases and J by 1 base, leaving 13 bases between them. This CDR3 is 15 amino acids long. Looked up from germline, CDR1 is MGHRA and CDR2 is YSYEKL. DNA for the CDR3: TGCGCCAGCAGCCGCGCCGGGACGGGGAACACTGAAGCTTTCTTT. Translated: CASSRAGTGNTEAFF.

This clonotype showed up just a few times. The gene calls are TRBV4-3 and TRBJ2-3; 9 nucleotides line up with TRBD2. J lost 11 bases, V lost 0 bases, and 9 bases had no gene match. Germline V lookup: CDR1 LGHNA, CDR2 YSLEER. The CDR3 is 15 residues long. Here the CDR3 reads CASSQEGAGGLGQYF. For the CDR3, the DNA is TGCGCCAGCAGCCAAGAAGGAGCGGGAGGCTTAGGGCAGTATTTT.

This clonotype was seen more than once but under ten times. The rearrangement joins TRBV4-1 to TRBJ2-3, with TRBD1 matching over 8 bases. The junction had 2 bases not matched to a gene; V was cut back by 1 base and J by 5 bases. CDR3 size: 14 residues. Germline CDR1 reads MGHRA; CDR2 reads YSYEKL. The CDR3 loop reads CASSQAGGKDTQYF. The CDR3 DNA follows: TGCGCCAGCAGCCAAGCAGGGGGCAAAGATACGCAGTATTTT.

This clonotype was seen only a few times. The chain is built from TRBV20-1 and TRBJ2-2; the D gene is possibly TRBD1 (6 bases). V dropped 0 bases and J dropped 1 base, with 12 bases sitting between them. Germline V gives CDR1 DFQATT, CDR2 SNEGSKA (reference sequence). CDR3 length equals 16 residues. The CDR3 sequence: CSARDQRGGNTGELFF. In nucleotides, the CDR3 is TGCAGTGCTAGAGATCAGAGAGGGGGGAACACCGGGGAGCTGTTTTTT.

This clonotype was observed a handful of times. The genes are TRBV5-1 and TRBJ2-1; the match to TRBD2 covers 11 bases. Trimming at V came to 2 bases and at J to 5 bases, leaving 9 bases not matched to a gene. Germline CDR1 and CDR2: SGHRS and YFSETQ. This CDR3 has 17 residues. The CDR3 protein is CASSFYSLAGGDNEQFF. Written as DNA, the CDR3 is TGCGCCAGCAGCTTCTACTCTCTAGCGGGAGGCGACAATGAGCAGTTCTTC.

This clonotype was counted between two and nine times. This chain links TRBV5-4 with TRBJ1-1, with a weak D call TRBD1 (6 bases). Deletions cut 6 bases from V and 4 bases from J, with 13 bases between. In germline, CDR1 is SGHNT, CDR2 YYREEE (reference sequence). CDR3 length equals 13 residues. The CDR3 spells CASNPQGITEAFF. CDR3 nucleotide sequence: TGTGCCAGCAATCCCCAGGGGATCACTGAAGCTTTCTTT. The whole variable domain, remainder taken from reference TRBV5-4 and TRBJ1-1, is ETGVTQSPTHLIKTRGQQVTLRCSSQSGHNTVSWYQQALGQGPQFIFQYYREEENGRGNFPPRFSGLQFPNYSSELNVNALELDDSALYLCASNPQGITEAFFGQGTRLTVV.

This clonotype was seen a few times. The V and J genes are TRBV27 and TRBJ1-5, with D possibly matching TRBD1 (5 bases). The length of the CDR3 is 15 residues. The V end was cut by 4 bases, the J end by 0 bases, with 10 bases between. The germline V gene encodes CDR1 MNHEY and CDR2 SMNVEV (reference sequence). The chain's CDR3 is CASSSRTGSNQPQHF. DNA of the CDR3: TGTGCCAGCAGTTCCAGAACAGGTAGCAATCAGCCCCAGCATTTT.

V usage is TRBV23-1 and J usage is TRBJ1-5, with D possibly matching TRBD1 (5 bases). TRBV23-1 is an ORF for which the function is uncertain. Trimming removed 2 bases from V and 2 bases from J, with 25 bases in between. The CDR3 has 20 residues. The CDR3 DNA is TGCGCCAGCAGTCAACCCCAAAGGGGCCGGACCATACCAGGCAATCAGCCCCAGCATTTT. Translated: CASSQPQRGRTIPGNQPQHF.

The chain carries TRBV29-1 and TRBJ2-5, with a tentative D call TRBD2 (6 bases). There are 14 residues in the CDR3. Germline V lookup: CDR1 SQVTM, CDR2 ANQGSEA. Deletions cut 1 base from V and 2 bases from J, with 11 bases between. This CDR3 reads CSVEGTGEQETQYF. DNA of the CDR3: TGCAGCGTTGAAGGGACGGGGGAACAAGAGACCCAGTACTTC.

The chain combines TRBV20-1 with TRBJ2-5; 10 bases agree with TRBD1. Germline V lookup: CDR1 DFQATT, CDR2 SNEGSKA (reference sequence). J was trimmed by 4 bases and V by 5 bases; bases with no gene match: 16. The CDR3 covers 17 residues. Written as DNA, the CDR3 is TGCAGTGCTGCCGGGCGGATGGGACAGGGGCCAGGAGAGACCCAGTACTTC. Translating it yields CSAAGRMGQGPGETQYF.

This clonotype showed up just a few times. The chain joins TRBV18 to TRBJ1-1; maybe TRBD1 (5 bases). From germline, CDR1 is KGHSH and CDR2 LQKENI. Trimming stripped 2 bases from V and 1 base from J, with 20 bases between. The length of the CDR3 is 18 residues. CDR3 sequence (DNA): TGTGCCAGCTCACCATTTGTCGTTTCGGGGGAGGGGAACACTGAAGCTTTCTTT. It yields the protein CASSPFVVSGEGNTEAFF.